This TCR beta chain came from a study of T cell clonality in common variable immunodeficiency. Study-wide findings and caveats: Links between repertoire features and CVID complications were heterogeneity-limited. Common variable immunodeficiency TCR beta sequences reportedly had fewer deletions and N-nucleotide insertions. CVID subjects shared fewer TCRbeta clones than healthy controls did.

Blood samples were heparinized, about 4.5 to 9 ml per donor. This clone was seen more than once but under ten times. No antigen is known for it. The read halts 3 residues ahead of the CDR3 end, with the missing end drawn from the germline J gene. Profiled with immunoSEQ multiplex PCR; TCRdb holds only in-frame clones, not every one. The sample counts some 54,000 clones, none seen once; the ten largest own 2% to 2.5%. Germline V CDR1 and CDR2: MNHNS, SASEGT. V was pared by 4 bases and J by 4 bases, with 0 bases of the junction left unmatched. The CDR3 is made up of 13 amino acids. The source is a person aged 18 to 75 in good health. V and J are TRBV6-1 and TRBJ2-3; 9 bases are shared with TRBD1. Sequencing input: peripheral blood mononuclear cells. The CDR3 sequence: CASSGTGADTQYF. Partial CDR3 DNA: TGTGCCAGCAGTGGGACAGGGGCAGATACG.